One sample yielded the 27 T cell receptor beta chains listed below, sequenced in a study of CXCR3-negative and CXCR3-positive naive CD8 T cells. With UMI labels, 5' RACE was used to prepare the TRB cDNA libraries. With the 5' RACE reads reprocessed, TCRdb shows one record per CDR3 protein and no DNA. In all, the sample yields tens of thousands of distinct CDR3 sequences. Sequencing used naive CXCR3- CD8+ T cells from blood. Subset meaning: CD45RO-CCR7+CD27+CD95- naive CD8+ T cells lacking CXCR3 (TNR3-). The receptors come from a human donor in good health. Some clones in this sample may be carry-over from other donors' samples.

The chain links TRBV6-2 or TRBV6-3 to TRBJ2-7; TCRdb outputs TRBD1, but without DNA this stays unchecked. The length of the CDR3 is 13 residues. Germline values: CDR1 MNHEY, CDR2 SVGEGT. CDR3 residues: CASGDGSTYEQYF.

The V gene is TRBV4-1, the J gene TRBJ2-1. The length of the CDR3 is 15 residues. Per the germline V gene, CDR1 is MGHRA and CDR2 is YSYEKL. The CDR3 sequence: CASSLVGSSYNEQYF.

The chain couples TRBV28 to TRBJ2-7; TCRdb's D gene call, TRBD2, goes unchecked for lack of DNA. Germline lookup yields CDR1 MDHEN and CDR2 SYDVKM. The CDR3 is made up of 15 amino acids. The CDR3 loop reads CASSYRGVAGGEQYF.

The V and J genes are TRBV29-1 and TRBJ1-1. The CDR3 runs 12 residues. CDR1 SQVTM and CDR2 ANQGSEA come from the germline V gene. CDR3 protein: CSVEGENTEAFF.

The rearrangement joins TRBV5-1 to TRBJ2-3; TCRdb's D gene call, TRBD2, goes unchecked for lack of DNA. The CDR3 contains 15 residues. Germline V gene data show CDR1 as SGHRS and CDR2 as YFSETQ. The CDR3 loop reads CASSALSGSTDTQYF.

The chain joins TRBV6-2 or TRBV6-3 to TRBJ2-1. This CDR3 has 14 amino acids. CDR1 is MNHEY and CDR2 is SVGEGT in the germline V gene. The CDR3 protein is CASSYLESSNEQFF.

The chain links TRBV12-3 or TRBV12-4 to TRBJ2-3; TCRdb selects TRBD2, and the lack of DNA leaves this call unchecked. CDR3 length: 15 amino acids. Here the CDR3 reads CASLTSGMGTDTQYF.

The chain is built from TRBV11-1 and TRBJ2-5; lacking DNA, the TRBD1 call made by TCRdb goes unchecked. Per germline, CDR1 SGHAT and CDR2 FQDESV (reference sequence). The CDR3 covers 12 residues. The CDR3: CASSQDWGTQYF.

V gene TRBV5-1 combines with J gene TRBJ2-3. The germline V gene encodes CDR1 SGHRS and CDR2 YFSETQ. The CDR3 runs to 14 residues. The CDR3: CASSWDRSTDTQYF.

J is TRBJ2-1 and V is TRBV19; TCRdb lists TRBD2, though no DNA is available to test this call. The CDR3 consists of 14 residues. Germline assignment: CDR1 LNHDA and CDR2 SQIVND (reference sequence). The CDR3 sequence is CASSMTGEANEQFF.

The chain links TRBV27 to TRBJ2-3; TCRdb's assignment of TRBD1 cannot be checked, as there is no DNA. CDR1 is MNHEY and CDR2 is SMNVEV in the germline V gene (reference sequence). The CDR3 has 15 residues. CDR3 sequence: CASSSQGGPTDTQYF.

The chain couples TRBV7-9 to TRBJ2-1; TCRdb returns TRBD2, unconfirmable since there is no DNA. Germline CDR1 SEHNR, CDR2 FQNEAQ (reference sequence). The CDR3 covers 17 residues. The CDR3 sequence: CASNTGLAGDSYNEQFF.

J is TRBJ1-6 and V is TRBV6-5; TCRdb's assignment of TRBD1 cannot be checked, as there is no DNA. Germline assignment: CDR1 MNHEY and CDR2 SVGAGI. This CDR3 spans 15 amino acids. CDR3 residues: CASSYVGQGNSPLHF.

The rearrangement joins TRBV28 to TRBJ2-7. Germline V gives CDR1 MDHEN, CDR2 SYDVKM. The CDR3 sequence is 13 residues long. CDR3 protein: CASSSFDHYEQYF.

The chain recombines TRBV7-7 with TRBJ2-5; TCRdb names TRBD1, which stays unverified in the absence of DNA. This CDR3 has 14 residues. The germline gives CDR1 SSHAT, CDR2 FNYEAQ (reference sequence). CDR3 loop: CASSFLGGEETQYF.

The chain recombines TRBV30 with TRBJ2-1; TCRdb calls TRBD1, which cannot be checked without DNA. Per the germline V gene, CDR1 is GTSNPN and CDR2 is SVGIG (reference sequence). The length of the CDR3 is 13 residues. Here the CDR3 reads CAWSWDSRDEQFF.

The chain links TRBV27 to TRBJ2-7; TCRdb picks TRBD1, but there is no DNA to check that call. CDR1 is MNHEY and CDR2 is SMNVEV in the germline V gene (reference sequence). This CDR3 has 16 residues. The CDR3 sequence is CASSPIGGTGVGEQYF.

The gene calls are TRBV12-3 or TRBV12-4 and TRBJ1-1; there is no DNA to check the TCRdb D call of TRBD1. This CDR3 comprises 16 residues. The CDR3 sequence is CASSAPQVLGDTEAFF.

This chain uses TRBV6-5 with TRBJ2-3. CDR3 length: 13 residues. Germline V gene sequence: CDR1 MNHEY, CDR2 SVGAGI. The CDR3 sequence: CASSPRLTDTQYF.

The rearrangement uses TRBV5-1 and TRBJ2-7. Germline loops: CDR1 SGHRS, CDR2 YFSETQ. The CDR3 is 12 residues long. CDR3 region: CASSSDVYEQYF.

The V and J genes are TRBV5-1 and TRBJ1-1; the TCRdb D gene call, TRBD1, has no DNA to confirm it. CDR1 and CDR2 (germline): SGHRS, YFSETQ. This CDR3 is 18 amino acids long. This CDR3 reads CASSLGGRGGKVNTEAFF. Full variable domain (missing parts from reference TRBV5-1 and TRBJ1-1): KAGVTQTPRYLIKTRGQQVTLSCSPISGHRSVSWYQQTPGQGLQFLFEYFSETQRNKGNFPGRFSGRQFSNSRSEMNVSTLELGDSALYLCASSLGGRGGKVNTEAFFGQGTRLTVV.

In terms of frequency, this clonotype is medium-sized. This chain joins TRBV11-3 and TRBJ2-7. This CDR3 is built from 14 residues. Germline V gene data show CDR1 as SGHNT and CDR2 as YENEEA. CDR3 sequence reads: CASSLDRISYEQYF.

The V call is TRBV29-1, the J call TRBJ2-1; TCRdb calls TRBD1, which cannot be checked without DNA. CDR3 length: 13 amino acids. The V gene's germline CDR1 is SQVTM and CDR2 ANQGSEA. The CDR3: CSVTPGGRLEQFF.

V is TRBV29-1 and J is TRBJ2-1; the TRBD2 assignment by TCRdb is unverifiable without DNA. This CDR3 spans 15 amino acids. CDR1 is SQVTM, CDR2 ANQGSEA, per germline. Here the CDR3 reads CSVLGTSGPYNEQFF.

The chain's CDR3 is CASSGGGDYNEQFF. The chain employs TRBV12-3 or TRBV12-4 and TRBJ2-1; TCRdb returns TRBD1, unconfirmable since there is no DNA. The CDR3 loop spans 14 amino acids.

The chain combines TRBV30 with TRBJ1-3; TCRdb names TRBD1, which stays unverified in the absence of DNA. The CDR3 runs 17 residues. Germline CDR1 GTSNPN, CDR2 SVGIG (reference sequence). The CDR3 sequence is CAWSVGTGGLSGNTIYF.

The chain couples TRBV29-1 to TRBJ1-1; checking the TCRdb D call of TRBD1 is not possible without DNA. This CDR3 spans 14 amino acids. Germline V gene lookup returns CDR1 SQVTM and CDR2 ANQGSEA. CDR3 region: CSVLGGPADTEAFF. Full variable domain (outside the CDR3, taken from reference TRBV29-1 and TRBJ1-1): SAVISQKPSRDICQRGTSLTIQCQVDSQVTMMFWYRQQPGQSLTLIATANQGSEATYESGFVIDKFPISRPNLTFSTLTVSNMSPEDSSIYLCSVLGGPADTEAFFGQGTRLTVV.